This TCR beta chain was sequenced in a study of cytomegalovirus exposure and HLA in healthy donors. Study results and limitations: Many donors shared some public TCRs, even though most TCR sequences were rare. A missense DCLRE1C variant was associated with V- and J-gene trimming of TCR beta chains in a later analysis, and an independent cohort replicated the association.

PCR involved 60 Vbeta and 13 Jbeta primers. Sequencing used immunoSEQ multiplex PCR; TCRdb keeps in-frame clones, though not all of them. The data contain 100,000 to 120,000 clones, 70% to 90% of them singletons. On this clone: Antigen: not known.

V was pared by 7 bases and J by 8 bases, with 17 bases between. The length of the CDR3 is 14 residues. Germline loops: CDR1 MNHNY, CDR2 SVGAGI (reference sequence). The sample taken for sequencing was PBMCs. The V and J genes are TRBV6-6 and TRBJ1-4; possibly TRBD1 for D (6 bases). The TCR was taken from a man between 35 and 55 years old in good health and CMV-seronegative. The CDR3 loop is CASTRGAGAEKLFF. As DNA, the CDR3 is TGTGCCAGCACCAGAGGGGCAGGGGCCGAAAAACTGTTTTTT.